This record covers a single T cell receptor (beta chain). This clonotype was seen repeatedly, ten times or more. Its antigen specificity is not known. Base qualities are not recorded, but no much larger clone differs from it by a single base. What this sample's time point label stands for: day 60 (about 2 months) after transplantation. The sample's treatment or condition, from its label and the paper: allogeneic hematopoietic cell transplantation with graft depleted of TCRalphabeta T cells and CD19 B cells. The transplant recipients were children given TCRalphabeta/CD19-depleted allogeneic hematopoietic cell grafts. The data were obtained in a study of T-cell reconstitution after alpha-beta-depleted transplantation in children (dated by TCRdb to 2016 to 2017). For the study in its entirety: Using TCR repertoire profiling, the study quantitatively followed how T-cell immune reconstitution unfolded in children after TCRalphabeta/CD19-depleted allogeneic hematopoietic cell transplantation.

There are 13 amino acids in the CDR3, from cysteine to phenylalanine inclusive. Only the CDR3 DNA is retained, 39 bases long and in frame from the first base. CDR1 and CDR2 are drawn from the germline V gene: SGHTA, FQGNSA. V is trimmed back by 6 bases and J by 5 bases, and the junction contains 2 bases that no gene match accounts for. Libraries were constructed by PCR. TCRdb records Illumina HiSeq 2500 as the sequencer. TCR libraries were prepared with molecular barcoding, using unique molecular identifiers to normalize TCRbeta repertoire quantification. TCRdb applied fastp at Q25 and MiXCR to the public reads, then kept only in-frame beta chains. Each record represents a unique CDR3 protein, reported with the most common genes and DNA among its rows. The table for this sample lists approximately 97,000 distinct CDR3 sequences; around 6.1% of them were counted only once. The ten largest clones represent more than 5.5% of the sample.

Results and caveats for the whole study, not just this receptor: Apparently early alphabetaT-cell count recovery about two months after transplant reportedly relied on only several hundred rapidly expanded clones derived from non-depleted graft cells. Over the following months the frequencies of hyperexpanded clones went down, and after one year T-cell counts and TCRbeta diversity were mostly credited to newly produced T cells. In some patients, the high TCRbeta diversity seen at day 60 was put down to recipient T cells and intrathymic progenitors that had survived conditioning.

The material sequenced was PBMCs, mostly from graft donor cells, taken 60 days after TCRalphabeta/CD19-depleted stem cell transplant. The sequence links TRBV7-2 to TRBJ2-3; 10 bases in the junction line up with TRBD2. This clonotype originated in a female patient between 2 and 10 years old who had a stem cell transplant for Fanconi anemia, so the T cells may come from the graft donor. The CDR3 corresponds to CASRIAGGDTQYF. The base sequence is TGTGCCAGCAGAATAGCGGGAGGAGATACGCAGTATTTT.